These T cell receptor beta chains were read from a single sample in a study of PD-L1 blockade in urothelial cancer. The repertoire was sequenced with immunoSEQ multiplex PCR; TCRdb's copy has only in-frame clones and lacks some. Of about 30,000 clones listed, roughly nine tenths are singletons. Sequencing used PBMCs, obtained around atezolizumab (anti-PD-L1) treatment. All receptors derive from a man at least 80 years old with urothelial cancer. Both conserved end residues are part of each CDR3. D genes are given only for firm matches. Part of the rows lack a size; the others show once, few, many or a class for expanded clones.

CDR3aa: CASSGRTGEGTGELFF
CDR3nt: TGTGCCAGTAGTGGGAGGACAGGCGAGGGGACCGGGGAGCTGTTTTTT
d_gene: NA
abundance: NA
v_gene: TRBV19
j_gene: TRBJ2-2

CDR3aa: CASSRTGDSNQPQHF
CDR3nt: TGTGCCAGCAGCCGTACAGGGGATAGCAATCAGCCCCAGCATTTT
d_gene: TRBD1
abundance: NA
v_gene: TRBV7-2
j_gene: TRBJ1-5

CDR3aa: CASSIRLGLAGVRETQYF
CDR3nt: TGTGCCAGTAGTATACGTTTGGGACTAGCGGGAGTCCGGGAGACCCAGTACTTC
d_gene: TRBD2
abundance: once
v_gene: TRBV19
j_gene: TRBJ2-5

CDR3aa: CASSDKVWRDNEQFF
CDR3nt: TGTGCCAGCAGTGATAAAGTTTGGCGGGACAATGAGCAGTTCTTC
d_gene: NA
abundance: NA
v_gene: TRBV6-1
j_gene: TRBJ2-1

CDR3aa: CASRGTGKNIQYF
CDR3nt: TGTGCCAGCAGGGGGACAGGGAAAAACATTCAGTACTTC
d_gene: TRBD1
abundance: NA
v_gene: TRBV6-1
j_gene: TRBJ2-4

CDR3aa: CASSLHDRGGRPQHF
CDR3nt: TGTGCCAGCAGTTTACACGACAGGGGGGGGCGGCCCCAGCATTTT
d_gene: TRBD1
abundance: NA
v_gene: TRBV28
j_gene: TRBJ1-5

CDR3aa: CASSLAFGPGLANQETQYF
CDR3nt: TGTGCCAGCAGCTTAGCTTTCGGGCCAGGACTAGCGAATCAAGAGACCCAGTACTTC
d_gene: TRBD2
abundance: once
v_gene: TRBV7-2
j_gene: TRBJ2-5

CDR3aa: CAWRPSGGHQPQHF
CDR3nt: TGTGCCTGGAGACCTTCAGGGGGTCATCAGCCCCAGCATTTT
d_gene: TRBD1
abundance: NA
v_gene: TRBV30
j_gene: TRBJ1-5

CDR3aa: CASSPALTGTVEPQHF
CDR3nt: TGTGCCAGCAGCCCGGCCCTGACAGGGACGGTTGAGCCCCAGCATTTT
d_gene: TRBD1
abundance: NA
v_gene: TRBV7-2
j_gene: TRBJ1-5

CDR3aa: CASSEEGRGREKLFF
CDR3nt: TGTGCCAGCAGTGAAGAGGGCAGGGGTCGGGAAAAACTGTTTTTT
d_gene: NA
abundance: NA
v_gene: TRBV2
j_gene: TRBJ1-4

CDR3aa: CASSQDPMGLAGGEAYNEQFF
CDR3nt: TGCGCCAGCAGCCAAGATCCTATGGGACTAGCGGGAGGGGAGGCCTACAATGAGCAGTTCTTC
d_gene: TRBD2
abundance: NA
v_gene: TRBV4-3
j_gene: TRBJ2-1

CDR3aa: CASSLQGRQPQHF
CDR3nt: TGTGCCAGCAGTTTACAGGGTCGTCAGCCCCAGCATTTT
d_gene: NA
abundance: NA
v_gene: TRBV11-2
j_gene: TRBJ1-5

CDR3aa: CASSQAQNNYGYTF
CDR3nt: TGCGCCAGCAGCCAAGCACAAAATAACTATGGCTACACCTTC
d_gene: NA
abundance: NA
v_gene: TRBV4-1
j_gene: TRBJ1-2

CDR3aa: CASSSRRGNTEAFF
CDR3nt: TGTGCCAGCAGTTCACGGCGGGGTAACACTGAAGCTTTCTTT
d_gene: NA
abundance: NA
v_gene: TRBV11-1
j_gene: TRBJ1-1

CDR3aa: CASSRRTSGSYEQYF
CDR3nt: TGTGCCAGCAGCAGGCGGACTAGCGGATCGTACGAGCAGTACTTC
d_gene: TRBD2
abundance: NA
v_gene: TRBV7-2
j_gene: TRBJ2-7

CDR3aa: CASTLGGVGEQYF
CDR3nt: TGTGCCAGCACCCTGGGGGGGGTTGGAGAGCAGTACTTC
d_gene: TRBD2
abundance: NA
v_gene: TRBV28
j_gene: TRBJ2-7

CDR3aa: CASSPNGGARETQYF
CDR3nt: TGCGCCAGCAGCCCCAACGGGGGGGCGCGAGAGACCCAGTACTTC
d_gene: TRBD2
abundance: once
v_gene: TRBV5-1
j_gene: TRBJ2-5

CDR3aa: CASSTGGAMDIQYF
CDR3nt: TGTGCCAGCAGTACAGGGGGCGCAATGGACATTCAGTACTTC
d_gene: TRBD1
abundance: NA
v_gene: TRBV28
j_gene: TRBJ2-4

CDR3aa: CSARPAGALETQYF
CDR3nt: TGCAGCGCCCGTCCCGCAGGGGCATTGGAGACCCAGTACTTC
d_gene: NA
abundance: once
v_gene: TRBV29-1
j_gene: TRBJ2-5

CDR3aa: CASSLAKPASTDTQYF
CDR3nt: TGTGCCAGCAGCTTGGCCAAGCCCGCGAGCACAGATACGCAGTATTTT
d_gene: NA
abundance: NA
v_gene: TRBV5-4
j_gene: TRBJ2-3

CDR3aa: CASIQGAGFQPQHF
CDR3nt: TGTGCCAGTATACAAGGGGCAGGGTTTCAGCCCCAGCATTTT
d_gene: NA
abundance: NA
v_gene: TRBV19
j_gene: TRBJ1-5

CDR3aa: CASSDGTSGTDTQYF
CDR3nt: TGTGCCAGCAGTGACGGGACTAGCGGTACAGATACGCAGTATTTT
d_gene: TRBD2
abundance: NA
v_gene: TRBV6-1
j_gene: TRBJ2-3

CDR3aa: CASSPLTGQFF
CDR3nt: TGTGCCAGCAGCCCCCTAACGGGACAGTTCTTC
d_gene: NA
abundance: NA
v_gene: TRBV27
j_gene: TRBJ2-1

CDR3aa: CASSLLRFGYTF
CDR3nt: TGTGCCAGCAGTTTATTGCGGTTCGGCTACACCTTC
d_gene: NA
abundance: NA
v_gene: TRBV28
j_gene: TRBJ1-2

CDR3aa: CASSTQRGNTIYF
CDR3nt: TGTGCCAGCAGTACGCAGAGGGGAAACACCATATATTTT
d_gene: NA
abundance: NA
v_gene: TRBV27
j_gene: TRBJ1-3